This T cell receptor (beta chain) was identified in a study of T cell responses to AZD1222 COVID-19 vaccine. The wider study: Samples with a second dose at about 4 or about 12 weeks were pooled together. Study-wide results and caveats: Regions 160-218 and 743-854 dominated among vaccine-associated CD4 TCRs spanning spike. Donor demographics were predominantly white British with a female majority; clonal diversity may be underestimated.

The V end was cut by 5 bases, the J end by 1 base, with 14 bases between. This CDR3 comprises 16 residues. Germline CDR1 reads SGHAT; CDR2 reads FQNNGV. This clone occurred once. Its target is unknown. Only in-frame clones appear in the TCRdb table, and some are missing; sequencing was by immunoSEQ multiplex PCR. This sample yields some 180,000 clones, of which almost 95% are seen a single time; about 10% belongs to the top ten. The rearrangement joins TRBV11-2 to TRBJ2-2, with TRBD1 as a possible D gene (5 bases). The sample consisted of peripheral blood, taken on day 0 of AZD1222 vaccination. This sequence was found in an adult in good health. The DNA for the CDR3 is TGTGCCAGCAGCCTTCGTAGGACACGGAACACCGGGGAGCTGTTTTTT. Amino acids: CASSLRRTRNTGELFF.